The rows below give T cell receptor beta chains drawn from one sample of a study of CD39 and CD103 CD8 tumor-infiltrating T cells. Clones were read by immunoSEQ multiplex PCR, and TCRdb kept only the in-frame ones, dropping some. The sample has under 20,000 clones; around nine tenths are singletons. Sequencing was carried out using CD8+ T cells sorted from blood. The receptors shown here come from a human donor with head and neck squamous cell carcinoma. Both conserved end residues are trimmed from each CDR3.

j_call v_call cdr3_aa
TRBJ2-7 TRBV10-3 AISESVGVYEQY
TRBJ1-4 TRBV7-9 ASSLIGSKLF
TRBJ2-3 TRBV7-8 ASRLDRLTDTQY
TRBJ2-4 TRBV7-8 ASSLGGGGENIQY
TRBJ1-4 TRBV19 ASTPLSAEKLF
TRBJ1-2 TRBV29-1 SVQGDYGYT
TRBJ1-3 TRBV4-1 ASSQDGNTIY
TRBJ1-1 TRBV29-1 SVEWLVGGEAF
TRBJ1-6 TRBV27 ASMSTGGISPLH
TRBJ2-3 TRBV10-1 ASSAGGLDTDTQY
TRBJ1-6 TRBV5-4 ASSLADGNSPLH
TRBJ2-2 TRBV11-1 ASSLEVETGTGELF
TRBJ1-1 TRBV5-6 ASSFVWGNTEAF
TRBJ1-2 TRBV5-1 ASSFRPGDYGYT
TRBJ1-2 TRBV29-1 SASNWEARDYGYT